The 10 T cell receptor beta chains in this list originate from one sample, sequenced in a study of blood T cells in healthy people across ages. PCR was performed a second time for roughly 7 to 11 cycles using a sample-barcoded 5' primer and a J-beta primer mix. TCRdb fed the 5' RACE reads into MiXCR, producing one record per CDR3 protein. The sample carries fewer than 1.5 million distinct CDR3 sequences, roughly 40% recorded once. Input material: blood. The source is a woman aged 18 to 35 in good health.

This chain connects TRBV13 to TRBJ2-3; 7 bases are shared with TRBD2. CDR1 PRHDT and CDR2 FYEKMQ come from the germline V gene (reference sequence). The J segment lost 3 bases and the V segment lost 8 bases, leaving 8 bases of the junction unmatched. This CDR3 comprises 14 residues. The CDR3 here is CASPRGTKTDTQYF. CDR3 bases: TGTGCCAGCCCTCGCGGGACTAAAACAGATACGCAGTATTTT.

This rearrangement joins TRBV5-1 to TRBJ1-4, with a possible D match to TRBD1 (5 bases). CDR3 size: 17 residues. The germline gives CDR1 SGHRS, CDR2 YFSETQ. Between the trimmed V and J ends, which lost 0 bases and 5 bases, there was a span of 17 bases. The CDR3 bases are TGCGCCAGCAGCTTGGACCCCGTGAGGGGCGGCAATGAAAAACTGTTTTTT. Translated, it gives CASSLDPVRGGNEKLFF.

The rearrangement links TRBV3-1 to TRBJ2-7, with 7 bases that match TRBD2. The CDR3 is 16 residues long. Per germline, CDR1 LGHDT and CDR2 YNNKEL (reference sequence). Losses at the gene ends were 0 bases for V and 0 bases for J; bases not matched to a gene: 5. The CDR3 sequence: CASSQDAVAGSYEQYF. CDR3 nucleotide sequence: TGTGCCAGCAGCCAAGATGCGGTAGCGGGCTCCTACGAGCAGTACTTC.

This chain joins TRBV14 and TRBJ2-5; D remains ambiguous. The germline V gene has CDR1 SGHDN and CDR2 FVKESK. The CDR3 spans 16 residues. V lost 0 bases and J 0 bases, leaving 11 bases between the germline ends. In DNA form, the CDR3 reads TGTGCCAGCAGCCAAGATTCGGTCGGCCACCAAGAGACCCAGTACTTC. Protein sequence: CASSQDSVGHQETQYF.

This clonotype came up a few times. This rearrangement joins TRBV3-1 to TRBJ2-5, with 10 bases lining up with TRBD2. V dropped 0 bases and J dropped 1; count of bases not matched to a gene: 8. Germline-derived CDR1 and CDR2 are LGHDT and YNNKEL (reference sequence). CDR3 length: 18 residues. The CDR3: CASSQEVASGRPQETQYF. Here the CDR3 DNA reads TGTGCCAGCAGCCAAGAGGTCGCTAGCGGGAGACCCCAAGAGACCCAGTACTTC.

This clonotype was counted only a few times. The V gene is TRBV3-1, the J gene TRBJ1-4; maybe TRBD1 (5 bases). There are 15 residues in the CDR3. Trimming removed 1 base at V and 5 bases at J, with 11 bases between. Looked up from germline, CDR1 is LGHDT and CDR2 is YNNKEL (reference sequence). In nucleotides, the CDR3 is TGTGCCAGCAGCCAAGGGTTTCAGGGAAATGAAAAACTGTTTTTT. This translates into CASSQGFQGNEKLFF.

CDR3 nucleotides: TGCGCCAGCAGCTTGTTATGGGGGGACGACGGCTACACCTTC. This gives the protein CASSLLWGDDGYTF. The chain is built from TRBV5-1 and TRBJ1-2; TRBD1 might be the D (5 bases). Germline values: CDR1 SGHRS, CDR2 YFSETQ. The CDR3 runs to 14 residues. Trimming stripped 1 base from V and 8 bases from J, with 15 bases between. Together with reference TRBV5-1 and TRBJ1-2, the CDR3 gives the full variable domain: KAGVTQTPRYLIKTRGQQVTLSCSPISGHRSVSWYQQTPGQGLQFLFEYFSETQRNKGNFPGRFSGRQFSNSRSEMNVSTLELGDSALYLCASSLLWGDDGYTFGSGTRLTVV.

The rearrangement uses TRBV20-1 and TRBJ2-5; D is undetermined. The CDR3 totals 15 residues. V lost 1 base and J lost 2, with 14 bases in between. Germline-derived CDR1 and CDR2 are DFQATT and SNEGSKA (reference sequence). The CDR3, as DNA: TGCAGTGCTAGAGTGGCCCGGCTGGGACAAGAGACCCAGTACTTC. It specifies CSARVARLGQETQYF.

This chain connects TRBV20-1 to TRBJ2-2; the D call may be TRBD1 or TRBD2 (6 bases each). V lost 0 bases and J 4 bases, leaving 15 bases between the germline ends. From germline, CDR1 is DFQATT and CDR2 SNEGSKA (reference sequence). CDR3 length: 16 residues. The CDR3 coding sequence is TGCAGTGCTAGAGATGTCGGGGGCGAGGGCACCGGGGAGCTGTTTTTT. Residues: CSARDVGGEGTGELFF.

The rearrangement uses TRBV7-2 and TRBJ2-1; tentative D call: TRBD1 (6 bases). The J call may be incorrect, as the DNA end agrees better with TRBJ2-7. Germline values: CDR1 SGHTA, CDR2 FQGNSA. The CDR3 has 15 residues. In DNA, the CDR3 is TGTGCCAGCAGGTACAGGGTTAGCTCCTACAATGAGCAGTACTTC. This gives the protein CASRYRVSSYNEQYF.